The clone carrying this TCR beta chain was picked up many times. Its target is unknown. Using RNA transcripts as the source, TCR beta CDR3 regions were amplified. A first-round RT-PCR of the TCR CDR3 used the HTBI primer set. TCRdb reanalysed the multiplex PCR reads using MiXCR and keeps one entry per CDR3 protein. This sample yields hundreds of thousands of distinct CDR3 sequences, of which roughly 22% are seen a single time; about half belongs to the top ten. These data belong to a study of T cells in Graves' hyperthyroidism and ophthalmopathy. Findings and caveats of the study: The model's output predicted ophthalmopathy at a median of roughly seven months prior to onset. In the blood, most expanded thyroid clonotypes above 0.001 appeared as well. A model of 13 V-J features distinguished ophthalmopathy from stable hyperthyroidism.

The CDR3 extends over 14 amino acids. The V gene lost 5 bases and the J gene lost 3 bases, with 14 bases spanning the gap. Germline CDR1 and CDR2: MNHNS and SASEGT. J is TRBJ2-7 and V is TRBV6-1, with a weak D call TRBD2 (6 bases). The clonotype comes from a woman aged 65 to 85 with Graves' ophthalmopathy. Sequenced: blood. The chain's CDR3 is CASSNRDSLYEQYF. Here the CDR3 DNA reads TGTGCCAGCAGTAACCGGGACTCCCTCTACGAGCAGTACTTC.